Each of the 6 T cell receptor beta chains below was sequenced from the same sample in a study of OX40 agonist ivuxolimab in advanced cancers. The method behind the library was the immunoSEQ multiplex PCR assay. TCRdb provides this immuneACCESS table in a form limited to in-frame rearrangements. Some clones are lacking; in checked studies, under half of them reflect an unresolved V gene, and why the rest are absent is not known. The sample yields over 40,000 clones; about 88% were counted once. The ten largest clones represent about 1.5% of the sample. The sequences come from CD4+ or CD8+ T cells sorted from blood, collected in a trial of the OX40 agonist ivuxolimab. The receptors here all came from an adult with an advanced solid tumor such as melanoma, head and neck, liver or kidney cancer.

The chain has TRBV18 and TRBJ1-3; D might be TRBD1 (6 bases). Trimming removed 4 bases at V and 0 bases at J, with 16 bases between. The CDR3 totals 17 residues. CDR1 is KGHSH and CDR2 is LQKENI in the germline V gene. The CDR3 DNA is TGTGCCAGCTCACTTTTCAACAGGGCTCCCTCTGGAAACACCATATATTTT. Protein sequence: CASSLFNRAPSGNTIYF.

CDR3 amino acids: CASSPPASGEQYF. DNA of the CDR3: TGTGCCAGCTCACCACCAGCCTCAGGCGAGCAGTACTTC. The rearrangement joins TRBV18 to TRBJ2-7; D ambiguous. The germline V gene encodes CDR1 KGHSH and CDR2 LQKENI. The CDR3 extends over 13 amino acids. Trimming stripped 0 bases from V and 6 bases from J, with 9 bases between.

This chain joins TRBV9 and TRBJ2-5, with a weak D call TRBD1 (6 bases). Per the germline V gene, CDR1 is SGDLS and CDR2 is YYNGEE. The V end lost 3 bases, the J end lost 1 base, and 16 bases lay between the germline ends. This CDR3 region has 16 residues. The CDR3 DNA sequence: TGTGCCAGCAGCGCGAGGGGGAGAGGGGGCCAAGAGACCCAGTACTTC. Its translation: CASSARGRGGQETQYF.

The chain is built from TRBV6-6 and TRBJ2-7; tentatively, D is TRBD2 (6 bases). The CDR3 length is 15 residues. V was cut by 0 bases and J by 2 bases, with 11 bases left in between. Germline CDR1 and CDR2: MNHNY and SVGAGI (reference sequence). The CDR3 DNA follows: TGTGCCAGCAGTTACTCTGGCGGAGGGCCCTACGAGCAGTACTTC. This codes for CASSYSGGGPYEQYF.

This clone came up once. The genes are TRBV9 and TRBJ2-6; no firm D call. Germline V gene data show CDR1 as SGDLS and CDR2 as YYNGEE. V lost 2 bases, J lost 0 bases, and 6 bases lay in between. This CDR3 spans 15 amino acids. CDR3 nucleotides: TGTGCCAGCAGCGTGGCTGCCTCTGGGGCCAACGTCCTGACTTTC. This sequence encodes CASSVAASGANVLTF.

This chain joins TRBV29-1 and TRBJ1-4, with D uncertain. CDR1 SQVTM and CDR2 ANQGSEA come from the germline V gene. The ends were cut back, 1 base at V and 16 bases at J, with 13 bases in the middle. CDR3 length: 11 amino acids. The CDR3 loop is CSVEGGLNKFF. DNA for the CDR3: TGCAGCGTTGAAGGAGGGCTGAACAAGTTTTTT.